This T cell receptor (beta chain) was observed in a study of radiotherapy plus CTLA-4 blockade in lung cancer. Looking at the study overall: Disease control reached more than 30%, with objective responses in 15% to 20%.

Study observations and caveats: Strongest reported response predictors: early blood clone changes and post-radiation interferon-beta. Among blood TCR repertoires after radiotherapy plus ipilimumab, tumor-derived clones expanded.

The CDR3 totals 14 residues. The germline CDR1 and CDR2 sequences are SGHRS and YFSETQ. Some clones are missing from TCRdb's copy, which holds only in-frame ones; the method was immunoSEQ multiplex PCR. The repertoire holds 120,000 or so clones, 65% to 85% seen once, with about 5% in the top ten. CTLA-4 blockade with ipilimumab, together with focal radiation, was given to patients with chemo-refractory metastatic non-small-cell lung cancer. This clone came up once. The antigen is not known. Its ends do not fully match the called genes, so a read error is possible. The material was peripheral blood, obtained from a patient treated with radiotherapy plus ipilimumab. This TCR derives from a human donor with non-small cell lung cancer who had a partial response to radiotherapy plus ipilimumab. The chain has TRBV5-1 and TRBJ1-4, with 8 bases that match TRBD1. The CDR3 sequence: CASGLTGANEKLFF. The CDR3, as DNA: TGCGCCAGCGGCTTGACAGGGGCTAATGAAAAACTGTTTTTT.